This passage covers 14 T cell receptor beta chains from one sample sequenced in a study of Ad26.COV2.S vaccination and SARS-CoV-2 variants. Using immunoSEQ multiplex PCR, the repertoire was profiled, and TCRdb retains in-frame clones only, with some absent. Found here are over 6,000 clones, around 84% of them singletons; the top ten hold under 35%. The starting material was peripheral blood, obtained after recovery from COVID-19. These receptor sequences come from a human donor who had recovered from COVID-19.

This chain joins TRBV15 and TRBJ1-2; D is perhaps TRBD1 (6 bases). Trimming shortened V by 3 bases and J by 13 bases, and 21 bases separated the two germline ends. The CDR3 has 14 residues. In germline, CDR1 is LNHNV, CDR2 YYDKDF (reference sequence). CDR3 sequence reads: CATSRGGVSRGTTF. Here the CDR3 DNA reads TGTGCCACCAGCAGGGGGGGGGTGAGCAGGGGTACCACCTTC.

The chain couples TRBV7-9 to TRBJ1-4, with 9 bases that match TRBD1. This CDR3 has 17 amino acids. Losses at the gene ends were 0 bases for V and 8 bases for J; bases not matched to a gene: 10. CDR1 SEHNR and CDR2 FQNEAQ come from the germline V gene (reference sequence). The CDR3 region is CASSLAWTGVRGEKLFF. Here the CDR3 DNA reads TGTGCCAGCAGCTTAGCGTGGACAGGGGTGCGCGGCGAAAAACTGTTTTTT.

The chain links TRBV6-6 to TRBJ1-1; 7 bases map to TRBD1. The germline gives CDR1 MNHNY, CDR2 SVGAGI (reference sequence). The CDR3 totals 12 residues. V shed 8 bases and J 6 bases; nucleotides not matched to a gene: 6. The CDR3 sequence is CASQDRVAEAFF. CDR3 nucleotide sequence: TGTGCCAGCCAAGACAGGGTGGCTGAAGCTTTCTTT.

J is TRBJ1-4 and V is TRBV7-9; D is undetermined. V lost 1 base, J lost 4 bases, and 10 bases lay in between. The CDR3 runs 15 residues. Germline V gene lookup returns CDR1 SEHNR and CDR2 FQNEAQ (reference sequence). For the CDR3, the DNA is TGTGCCAGCAGCTTAGAGGCAGGATATAATGAAAAACTGTTTTTT. Its protein is CASSLEAGYNEKLFF. The full variable domain, with the rest looked up from reference TRBV7-9 and TRBJ1-4, is DTGVSQNPRHKITKRGQNVTFRCDPISEHNRLYWYRQTLGQGPEFLTYFQNEAQLEKSRLLSDRFSAERPKGSFSTLEIQRTEQGDSAMYLCASSLEAGYNEKLFFGSGTQLSVL.

The rearrangement joins TRBV6-5 to TRBJ2-2, with TRBD2 matching over 8 bases. Trimming at V came to 10 bases and at J to 1 base, leaving 5 bases not matched to a gene. The CDR3 sequence is 14 residues long. Germline V gene sequence: CDR1 MNHEY, CDR2 SVGAGI. The CDR3 sequence: CATGGLMNTGELFF. CDR3 sequence (DNA): TGTGCCACGGGAGGGCTAATGAACACCGGGGAGCTGTTTTTT.

This sequence joins TRBV19 and TRBJ1-2, with 7 bases that match TRBD1. The CDR3 consists of 13 residues. CDR1 is LNHDA and CDR2 is SQIVND in the germline V gene (reference sequence). The V segment lost 7 bases and the J segment 4 bases; nucleotides outside the gene matches: 6. The CDR3 loop is CASNQDRTYGYTF. For the CDR3, the DNA is TGTGCCAGTAATCAGGACAGGACCTATGGCTACACCTTC.

V gene TRBV7-6 combines with J gene TRBJ1-4; D perhaps matches TRBD1 (5 bases). CDR1 and CDR2 from the germline V gene are SGHVS and FNYEAQ. The germline V and J ends were trimmed by 3 bases and 3 bases, with 11 bases remaining between them. The CDR3 loop spans 15 amino acids. CDR3 amino acids: CASSLVGGANEKLFF. CDR3 nucleotides: TGTGCCAGCAGCTTGGTTGGGGGAGCTAATGAAAAACTGTTTTTT. The whole variable domain, filled in from reference TRBV7-6 and TRBJ1-4, reads GAGVSQSPRYKVTKRGQDVALRCDPISGHVSLYWYRQALGQGPEFLTYFNYEAQQDKSGLPNDRFSAERPEGSISTLTIQRTEQRDSAMYRCASSLVGGANEKLFFGSGTQLSVL.

The V call is TRBV6-5, the J call TRBJ2-5, with D hard to call. V shed 0 bases and J shed 5 bases, with 13 bases lying between them. There are 15 residues in the CDR3. Germline V gene data show CDR1 as MNHEY and CDR2 as SVGAGI. For the CDR3, the DNA is TGTGCCAGCAGTTACTCTCTTATCAGGACGGAGACCCAGTACTTC. Translating it yields CASSYSLIRTETQYF.

The chain uses TRBV7-2 and TRBJ1-2; possible D gene TRBD1, 6 bases. The V and J ends lost 2 bases and 8 bases respectively, with 12 bases between them. This CDR3 has 13 amino acids. Germline V gene data show CDR1 as SGHTA and CDR2 as FQGNSA. Here the CDR3 reads CASSLRRGQGYTF. The CDR3, as DNA: TGTGCCAGCAGCTTAAGACGGGGGCAAGGCTACACCTTC. The variable domain in full, with the rest retrieved from reference TRBV7-2 and TRBJ1-2, is GAGVSQSPSNKVTEKGKDVELRCDPISGHTALYWYRQSLGQGLEFLIYFQGNSAPDKSGLPSDRFSAERTGGSVSTLTIQRTQQEDSAVYLCASSLRRGQGYTFGSGTRLTVV.

This clone was seen just once. The chain couples TRBV18 to TRBJ2-3; the match to TRBD2 covers 8 bases. The V segment lost 3 bases and the J segment 8 bases; nucleotides outside the gene matches: 10. There are 15 residues in the CDR3. CDR1 is KGHSH, CDR2 LQKENI, per germline. CDR3 protein: CASSPPGSGRRTQYF. The CDR3 DNA follows: TGTGCCAGCTCACCCCCGGGGAGCGGGAGACGTACGCAGTATTTT.

The chain couples TRBV4-3 to TRBJ2-5; D gene unclear. The CDR3 is made up of 15 amino acids. Looked up from germline, CDR1 is LGHNA and CDR2 is YSLEER. Trimming cost V 1 base and J 5 bases, with 14 bases left between them. In DNA form, the CDR3 reads TGCGCCAGCAGCCAAGGTAGGCGGCTAGAGGAGACCCAGTACTTC. It encodes CASSQGRRLEETQYF.

The gene calls are TRBV29-1 and TRBJ2-7; D perhaps matches TRBD1 (5 bases). Germline loops: CDR1 SQVTM, CDR2 ANQGSEA. Trimming pared 4 bases from V and 4 bases from J, leaving 11 bases between. This CDR3 is 12 amino acids long. In DNA, the CDR3 is TGCAGCGTTGCACAGGTTGGGTACGAGCAGTACTTC. Protein: CSVAQVGYEQYF.

The V and J genes are TRBV30 and TRBJ2-3; TRBD1 is a possible D gene (6 bases). The V end was cut by 3 bases, the J end by 0 bases, with 13 bases between. The V gene's germline CDR1 is GTSNPN and CDR2 SVGIG (reference sequence). This CDR3 is built from 15 residues. The DNA of the CDR3 is TGTGCCTGGAGGGAACAGGGTCTGAGCACAGATACGCAGTATTTT. Protein sequence: CAWREQGLSTDTQYF.

The chain is built from TRBV6-2 or TRBV6-3 and TRBJ2-3; 10 bases are a match to TRBD2. The CDR3 covers 17 residues. V lost 5 bases to trimming and J lost 0 bases; unmatched junction nucleotides: 8. Germline assignment: CDR1 MNHEY and CDR2 SVGEGT. The CDR3 DNA reads as TGTGCCAGCAGTAACCCTAGCGGGGGCTGGAGCACAGATACGCAGTATTTT. Protein sequence: CASSNPSGGWSTDTQYF.